A single sample is the source of the 6 T cell receptor beta chains below, sequenced in a study of human T cells and chemical hapten exposure. A single record per CDR3 protein comes from TCRdb applying MiXCR to the RACE reads. This table has about 120,000 distinct CDR3 sequences, around an eighth appearing once. Time point indicated: patch test 1, 2 weeks after DPC sensitization. Regarding treatment: therapeutic diphenylcyclopropenone sensitization with weekly scalp DPC. The sequenced sample was whole blood, obtained in connection with sensitization to the hapten diphenylcyclopropenone (DPC). The receptors originated from a woman in her forties or fifties with alopecia areata. Some clones in this sample may be carry-over from other donors' samples.

This clonotype was detected a few times. The chain is built from TRBV20-1 and TRBJ2-1; tentatively, D is TRBD1 (6 bases). Germline V gene lookup returns CDR1 DFQATT and CDR2 SNEGSKA (reference sequence). Trimming shortened V by 6 bases and J by 8 bases, and 11 bases separated the two germline ends. CDR3 size: 11 residues. DNA of the CDR3: TGCAGTGCGCACCGGACAGATGAGCAGTTCTTC. This gives the protein CSAHRTDEQFF.

This clonotype was counted between two and nine times. The chain combines TRBV6-1 with TRBJ2-7; D remains unclear. V was cut by 2 bases and J by 2 bases, with 13 bases left in between. Germline values: CDR1 MNHNS, CDR2 SASEGT. CDR3 size: 15 residues. In DNA, the CDR3 is TGTGCCAGCAGTGAAATTTATGAGGCAGCCTACGAGCAGTACTTC. Translation: CASSEIYEAAYEQYF.

This clonotype was seen a handful of times. This chain connects TRBV11-2 to TRBJ1-2; 7 nucleotides agree with TRBD1. Looked up from germline, CDR1 is SGHAT and CDR2 is FQNNGV. The CDR3 totals 13 residues. V shed 5 bases and J 5 bases; nucleotides not matched to a gene: 5. The CDR3 protein is CASSQGQPYGYTF. The CDR3 region has the DNA TGTGCCAGCAGCCAGGGACAGCCGTATGGCTACACCTTC.

The chain combines TRBV4-3 with TRBJ2-7; TRBD2 agrees at 7 bases. The V gene end was trimmed by 6 bases and the J gene end by 3 bases; junction bases not matched to a gene: 11. This CDR3 comprises 15 residues. Germline CDR1 is LGHNA and CDR2 is YSLEER. The CDR3 loop is CASSPFLAAYYEQYF. Written as DNA, the CDR3 is TGCGCCAGCAGTCCATTTCTAGCGGCTTACTACGAGCAGTACTTC.

The chain recombines TRBV27 with TRBJ1-5; tentative D call: TRBD1 (5 bases). Trimming cost V 4 bases and J 7 bases, with 11 bases left between them. There are 13 residues in the CDR3. Germline loops: CDR1 MNHEY, CDR2 SMNVEV (reference sequence). The CDR3 coding sequence is TGTGCCAGCAGTTATGGGGGGGGACAGCCCCAGCATTTT. Translating it yields CASSYGGGQPQHF.

This clonotype was counted ten times or more. V is TRBV12-3 or TRBV12-4 and J is TRBJ1-6; 10 bases are a match to TRBD1. The V segment lost 6 bases and the J segment 10 bases; nucleotides outside the gene matches: 6. This CDR3 has 14 amino acids. Here the CDR3 reads CASRTGTGVSPLHF. Here the CDR3 DNA reads TGTGCCAGCAGGACCGGGACAGGGGTCTCACCCCTCCACTTT.